The clone carrying this T cell receptor beta chain was observed many times. This entry comes from a study of T-cell reconstitution after alpha-beta-depleted transplantation in children. Unique molecular identifiers were incorporated when the TCRbeta library was constructed. Each CDR3 protein gets one entry after TCRdb re-called the PCR reads with MiXCR. The sample has 600,000 to 700,000 distinct CDR3 sequences, 13% seen once. The sequence was collected from a girl aged 2-10 years with congenital amegakaryocytic thrombocytopenia, due to receive a stem cell transplant. Here the sequenced sample was PBMCs, taken before TCRalphabeta/CD19-depleted stem cell transplant.

CDR3 residues: CASSLIGQNQYF. CDR3 bases: TGTGCCAGCAGTTTGATTGGGCAGAACCAGTACTTC. The chain employs TRBV27 and TRBJ2-4, with D unclear. V gave up 3 bases and J gave up 13 bases, with 13 bases separating them. The germline gives CDR1 MNHEY, CDR2 SMNVEV (reference sequence). The CDR3 is 12 residues long.